The 4 T cell receptor beta chains below come from one sample, sequenced in a study of tumor and adjacent non-tumor tissue in lung cancer. No cell sorting was done before RNA was extracted from the tissue. Three rounds of nested PCR, following a modified ARM-PCR protocol, produced the TCRbeta library. Via MiXCR, TCRdb re-called the multiplex PCR reads, giving one row per CDR3 protein. The table lists 65,000 to 90,000 distinct CDR3 sequences, 75% to 90% of them singletons, with about an eighth in the top ten. Sequences were obtained from lung tumor tissue. The receptors were gathered from a woman between 50 and 59 years old with non-small cell lung cancer.

This clonotype was seen just once. The chain links TRBV20-1 to TRBJ2-4; D perhaps matches TRBD2 (8 bases). The germline CDR1 and CDR2 sequences are DFQATT and SNEGSKA (reference sequence). The CDR3 extends over 16 amino acids. CDR3 in amino acids: CLAQGFSGTGGNIQYF. In DNA form, the CDR3 reads TGCCTTGCACAGGGGTTTAGCGGGACTGGTGGAAACATTCAGTACTTC.

About this clonotype: One junction end disagrees with the germline gene, perhaps due to a read error. The chain joins TRBV10-2 to TRBJ1-1; unclear D gene. The germline V gene has CDR1 WSHSY and CDR2 SAAADI. This CDR3 region has 12 residues. In DNA form, the CDR3 reads TGCGCCAGCAGAAACCCGAACACTGAAGCATTCTTT. It translates to CASRNPNTEAFF.

The V call is TRBV20-1, the J call TRBJ2-5; D gene unclear. CDR3 length equals 11 residues. The V gene lost 5 bases and the J gene lost 5 bases, with 9 bases spanning the gap. CDR1 is DFQATT, CDR2 SNEGSKA, per germline (reference sequence). The CDR3 bases are TGCAGTGCTCACTATCAGGAGACCCAGTACTTC. It codes for CSAHYQETQYF.

The CDR3 loop reads CASSRDITYNEQFF. CDR3 coding DNA: TGCGCCAGTAGCAGGGACATAACCTACAATGAGCAGTTCTTC. The chain is built from TRBV5-1 and TRBJ2-1, with TRBD1 as a possible D gene (6 bases). Germline loops: CDR1 SGHRS, CDR2 YFSETQ. CDR3 size: 14 residues. Trimming stripped 8 bases from V and 2 bases from J, with 14 bases between.